This T cell receptor beta chain was captured in a study of T cell changes during pregnancy in multiple sclerosis (dated by TCRdb to the late 2010s). Background for the entire study: The study examined how the T cell repertoire changed over the course of pregnancy in women with multiple sclerosis.

In regard to this clone: What this receptor recognizes is not known. No quality values exist for individual bases; no much larger clone is one base distant.

The CDR1 and CDR2 encoded by the germline V gene are SGHRS and YFSETQ. The CDR3 covers 12 residues, taking in both the cysteine and the phenylalanine. The entry retains the CDR3 DNA only, 36 bases that are in frame from base 1. V loses 1 base of germline sequence and J loses 5 bases, and the interval between the two ends is 4 bases. The library was prepared using the immunoSEQ multiplex PCR assay. The table comes from immuneACCESS by way of TCRdb, which keeps in-frame sequences with V and J called. Part of the clones is missing from these tables; in studies checked, under half for an unresolved V gene and the rest for unknown reasons. Here the sample has fewer than 55,000 clones; around nine tenths occur a single time. The top ten clonotypes cover roughly 2% of the sample.

Recombination joined TRBV5-1 with TRBJ2-1; there is no confident call for the D gene. Here the sequenced sample was peripheral blood, taken in the first trimester of pregnancy. This receptor was obtained from a female donor with multiple sclerosis, enrolled in a pregnancy study. The DNA sequence is TGCGCCAGCAGCTTGCCAAACAATGAGCAGTTCTTC. Protein translation: CASSLPNNEQFF.